Shown below are 13 T cell receptor beta chains from a single sample sequenced in a study of T cell responses to AZD1222 COVID-19 vaccine. Clones were read by immunoSEQ multiplex PCR, and TCRdb kept only the in-frame ones, dropping some. The sample holds about 180,000 clones; less than 95% are singletons and the top ten take approximately 3%. This material consisted of peripheral blood, taken on day 0 of AZD1222 vaccination. The receptors shown here come from an adult in good health.

The V call is TRBV9, the J call TRBJ1-1; TRBD1 matches 11 bases. The V segment lost 4 bases and the J segment 4 bases; nucleotides outside the gene matches: 3. Per the germline V gene, CDR1 is SGDLS and CDR2 is YYNGEE. The CDR3 is made up of 14 amino acids. CDR3 DNA: TGTGCCAGCAGCACGGGACAGGGGGGCACTGAAGCTTTCTTT. Protein product: CASSTGQGGTEAFF.

This clone was seen only a few times. The sample carries other DNA sequences with the same CDR3. V and J are TRBV29-1 and TRBJ1-2; tentative D call: TRBD1 (5 bases). The CDR3 sequence is 11 residues long. Trimming shortened V by 3 bases and J by 7 bases, and 9 bases separated the two germline ends. Germline CDR1 SQVTM, CDR2 ANQGSEA. CDR3 nucleotides: TGCAGCGTTGAGACAGTAGGTGGCTACACCTTC. As protein: CSVETVGGYTF.

The V and J genes are TRBV19 and TRBJ2-7; TRBD2 aligns across 8 bases. Germline V gene lookup returns CDR1 LNHDA and CDR2 SQIVND (reference sequence). The CDR3 has 15 residues. V shed 3 bases, J shed 0 bases, and the junction held 4 bases outside the gene matches. The CDR3 is CASSIIAGPSYEQYF. DNA of the CDR3: TGTGCCAGTAGTATTATAGCGGGGCCCTCCTACGAGCAGTACTTC.

This clone was seen only once. J is TRBJ1-4 and V is TRBV18, with D possibly TRBD1 on 6 matching bases. The V end lost 3 bases, the J end lost 4 bases, and 9 bases lay between the germline ends. This CDR3 has 14 residues. Germline CDR1 is KGHSH and CDR2 is LQKENI. This CDR3 reads CASSPGAGNEKLFF. CDR3 bases: TGTGCCAGCTCACCGGGGGCCGGTAATGAAAAACTGTTTTTT.

The chain joins TRBV11-2 to TRBJ2-1; D is ambiguous. The CDR3 is made up of 15 amino acids. V lost 5 bases to trimming and J lost 0 bases, with 11 bases between them. CDR1 SGHAT and CDR2 FQNNGV come from the germline V gene. The CDR3 region is CASSMGLLSYNEQFF. The CDR3 nucleotides are TGTGCCAGCAGCATGGGCCTCCTCTCCTACAATGAGCAGTTCTTC.

The V call is TRBV6-1, the J call TRBJ1-2; a possible D gene is TRBD1 (5 bases). The ends were cut back, 2 bases at V and 0 bases at J, with 10 bases in the middle. Germline V lookup: CDR1 MNHNS, CDR2 SASEGT. The CDR3 is 15 amino acids. DNA of the CDR3: TGTGCCAGCAGTGAATCGGGACGGGCTAACTATGGCTACACCTTC. It codes for CASSESGRANYGYTF.

DNA of the CDR3: TGTGCCAGCAGGCACCAGGGGGCTAGCTATGGCTACACCTTC. Translation: CASRHQGASYGYTF. The V gene is TRBV5-6, the J gene TRBJ1-2; 8 nucleotides match TRBD1. CDR3 length: 14 residues. Germline-derived CDR1 and CDR2 are SGHDT and YYEEEE. The trim removed 5 bases at V and 4 bases at J, leaving 7 bases unmatched.

The genes are TRBV3-1 (or the pseudogene TRBV3-2) and TRBJ1-1, with a possible D match to TRBD1 (5 bases). This CDR3 comprises 18 residues. CDR1 and CDR2 from the germline V gene are LGHDT and YNNKEL (reference sequence). The V gene lost 3 bases and the J gene lost 0 bases, with 20 bases spanning the gap. This CDR3 is CASSHWAAGGIMNTEAFF. The CDR3 nucleotides read TGTGCCAGCAGCCATTGGGCGGCGGGGGGGATCATGAACACTGAAGCTTTCTTT.

This rearrangement joins TRBV7-2 to TRBJ1-3; D remains unclear. Germline CDR1 reads SGHTA; CDR2 reads FQGNSA. V shed 1 base and J shed 4 bases, with 5 bases lying between them. The CDR3 is made up of 13 amino acids. In DNA form, the CDR3 reads TGTGCCAGCAGCTTAGGTCCAGGAAACACCATATATTTT. Amino acids: CASSLGPGNTIYF.

The rearrangement links TRBV30 to TRBJ1-1, with D possibly TRBD1 on 6 matching bases. V dropped 4 bases and J dropped 0 bases, with 9 bases sitting between them. CDR1 is GTSNPN, CDR2 SVGIG, per germline (reference sequence). The CDR3 loop spans 13 amino acids. DNA for the CDR3: TGTGCCTGGACTCGACAGGTGAACACTGAAGCTTTCTTT. This translates into CAWTRQVNTEAFF. Full variable domain (missing parts from reference TRBV30 and TRBJ1-1): SQTIHQWPATLVQPVGSPLSLECTVEGTSNPNLYWYRQAAGRGLQLLFYSVGIGQISSEVPQNLSASRPQDRQFILSSKKLLLSDSGFYLCAWTRQVNTEAFFGQGTRLTVV.

This sequence joins TRBV4-3 and TRBJ2-1, with 9 bases identical to TRBD2. The CDR3 covers 17 residues. Germline V gene data show CDR1 as LGHNA and CDR2 as YSLEER. V shed 1 base, J shed 2 bases, and the junction held 6 bases outside the gene matches. The CDR3 region has the DNA TGCGCCAGCAGCCAAGCCGAGGGACTAGCACCCTACAATGAGCAGTTCTTC. Its translation is CASSQAEGLAPYNEQFF.

The chain carries TRBV12-5 and TRBJ1-1; D gene ambiguous. In germline, CDR1 is LGHNT, CDR2 FRNRAP. V gave up 7 bases and J gave up 0 bases, with 12 bases separating them. The CDR3 loop spans 14 amino acids. CDR3 DNA: TGTGCTAGTGACCCCACAGCGATGAACACTGAAGCTTTCTTT. Translated: CASDPTAMNTEAFF. Looking up the rest from reference TRBV12-5 and TRBJ1-1 gives the full variable domain: DARVTQTPRHKVTEMGQEVTMRCQPILGHNTVFWYRQTMMQGLELLAYFRNRAPLDDSGMPKDRFSAEMPDATLATLKIQPSEPRDSAVYFCASDPTAMNTEAFFGQGTRLTVV.

The chain employs TRBV6-4 and TRBJ2-6; D is possibly TRBD2 (5 bases). Trimming removed 6 bases from V and 3 bases from J, with 24 bases in between. Germline assignment: CDR1 MRHNA and CDR2 SNTAGT. This CDR3 region has 19 residues. Here the CDR3 reads CASREGGGAREDGANVLTF. In DNA form, the CDR3 reads TGTGCCAGCAGAGAGGGTGGAGGAGCCAGAGAAGATGGGGCCAACGTCCTGACTTTC.